Each of the 14 T cell receptor beta chains below was sequenced from the same sample in a study of T-cell reconstitution after alpha-beta-depleted transplantation in children. Unique molecular identifiers were incorporated when the TCRbeta library was constructed. TCRdb reprocessed the PCR reads with MiXCR, giving one entry per CDR3 protein. Of 75,000 to 80,000 distinct CDR3 sequences listed, roughly 20% are singletons. This sample comprised PBMCs, mostly from graft donor cells, obtained 360 days after TCRalphabeta/CD19-depleted stem cell transplant. The source of these receptors is a male patient aged 2-15 years who had a stem cell transplant for acute lymphoblastic leukemia, so the T cells may come from the graft donor.

This clonotype was detected many times. The chain joins TRBV11-2 to TRBJ2-5; D is possibly TRBD1 (7 bases). CDR1 and CDR2 (germline): SGHAT, FQNNGV. The CDR3 loop spans 14 amino acids. V lost 3 bases and J lost 2, with 10 bases in between. The CDR3 sequence: CASSFQGGQETQYF. The CDR3 nucleotides read TGTGCCAGCAGCTTTCAGGGGGGACAAGAGACCCAGTACTTC.

This clonotype was counted ten times or more. The chain is built from TRBV12-3 or TRBV12-4 and TRBJ2-3; no firm D call. The CDR3 consists of 13 residues. With 8 bases removed from V and 0 bases from J, the gap between germline ends came to 9 bases. The CDR3 DNA is TGTGCCAGCTTGATTTCTAGCACAGATACGCAGTATTTT. Amino acid sequence: CASLISSTDTQYF.

The V call is TRBV28, the J call TRBJ2-1, with 9 bases that match TRBD2. This CDR3 is built from 15 residues. V lost 4 bases to trimming and J lost 10 bases; unmatched junction nucleotides: 11. Germline CDR1 MDHEN, CDR2 SYDVKM. CDR3 coding DNA: TGTGCCAGCAGTTCGACTAGCGGCCTACTGATGGAGCAGTTCTTC. This translates into CASSSTSGLLMEQFF.

The chain recombines TRBV21-1 with TRBJ2-7; no check of the table's D call, TRBD1, against the DNA was made. TRBV21-1 counts as a pseudogene. The CDR3 loop spans 14 amino acids. The CDR3 is CASSVGRILYEQYF. As DNA, the CDR3 is TGTGCCAGCAGCGTGGGACGAATATTATACGAGCAGTACTTC.

This clonotype occurred a few times. This sequence joins TRBV5-1 and TRBJ2-7; D is unclear. The CDR3 length is 14 residues. In germline, CDR1 is SGHRS, CDR2 YFSETQ. Trimming cost V 1 base and J 6 bases, with 14 bases left between them. The CDR3 loop is CASSLLQTAGEQYF. Here the CDR3 DNA reads TGCGCCAGCAGCTTGTTACAGACCGCCGGCGAGCAGTACTTC. The complete variable domain, with remaining parts taken from reference TRBV5-1 and TRBJ2-7, reads KAGVTQTPRYLIKTRGQQVTLSCSPISGHRSVSWYQQTPGQGLQFLFEYFSETQRNKGNFPGRFSGRQFSNSRSEMNVSTLELGDSALYLCASSLLQTAGEQYFGPGTRLTVT.

J is TRBJ2-7 and V is TRBV11-3; 11 nucleotides agree with TRBD2. J lost 6 bases, V lost 5 bases, and 9 bases had no gene match. The germline V gene encodes CDR1 SGHNT and CDR2 YENEEA. This CDR3 has 15 amino acids. CDR3 coding DNA: TGTGCCAGCAGCCGATTGCTAGCGGGAGGTTCCGAGCAGTACTTC. Translated: CASSRLLAGGSEQYF.

This clonotype was observed a few times. The genes are TRBV7-9 and TRBJ2-2, with D perhaps matching TRBD2 (6 bases). V was trimmed by 4 bases and J by 4 bases, leaving 16 bases between them. Per the germline V gene, CDR1 is SEHNR and CDR2 is FQNEAQ (reference sequence). The CDR3 totals 16 residues. CDR3 bases: TGTGCCAGCAGCTCTGCGCGGGGCGCGGTCACCGGGGAGCTGTTTTTT. It is translated as CASSSARGAVTGELFF.

V usage is TRBV20-1 and J usage is TRBJ2-2, with 10 bases matching TRBD1. CDR3 size: 14 residues. Looked up from germline, CDR1 is DFQATT and CDR2 is SNEGSKA (reference sequence). V trimming: 6 bases; J trimming: 6 bases; junction bases outside the gene matches: 7. This chain's CDR3 is CSARQGAVPGELFF. As DNA, the CDR3 is TGCAGTGCCCGACAGGGGGCCGTACCCGGGGAGCTGTTTTTT.

This clonotype turned up a few times. The chain employs TRBV5-6 and TRBJ2-2; D possibly corresponds to TRBD1 (6 bases). Germline V gene lookup returns CDR1 SGHDT and CDR2 YYEEEE. Trimming removed 1 base from V and 5 bases from J, with 6 bases in between. This CDR3 is built from 13 residues. CDR3: CASSLTGTGELFF. The CDR3 nucleotides are TGTGCCAGCAGCTTGACAGGGACCGGGGAGCTGTTTTTT.

This clonotype was detected many times. J is TRBJ2-7 and V is TRBV5-1, with D perhaps TRBD1 or TRBD2 (5 bases each). The CDR3 contains 14 residues. Trimming stripped 3 bases from V and 4 bases from J, with 14 bases between. Germline V gene sequence: CDR1 SGHRS, CDR2 YFSETQ. For the CDR3, the DNA is TGCGCCAGCAGCTATGGGGGAGTACGGTACGAGCAGTACTTC. This translates into CASSYGGVRYEQYF. The full variable domain, completed using reference TRBV5-1 and TRBJ2-7, is KAGVTQTPRYLIKTRGQQVTLSCSPISGHRSVSWYQQTPGQGLQFLFEYFSETQRNKGNFPGRFSGRQFSNSRSEMNVSTLELGDSALYLCASSYGGVRYEQYFGPGTRLTVT.

This clonotype has ten or more counts. The chain couples TRBV11-3 to TRBJ2-3; 11 bases map to TRBD1. The J segment lost 3 bases and the V segment lost 6 bases, leaving 2 bases of the junction unmatched. The germline V gene has CDR1 SGHNT and CDR2 YENEEA. The CDR3 runs to 14 residues. CDR3 in DNA: TGTGCCAGCAGGGACAGGGGGCTGACAGATACGCAGTATTTT. Translated, it gives CASRDRGLTDTQYF.

This chain connects TRBV9 to TRBJ2-1; the match to TRBD2 covers 7 bases. Germline CDR1 is SGDLS and CDR2 is YYNGEE. This CDR3 spans 16 amino acids. The J segment lost 6 bases and the V segment lost 0 bases, leaving 9 bases of the junction unmatched. The CDR3 nucleotides read TGTGCCAGCAGCGTAGTGGGACTAACCACGTTCAATGAGCAGTTCTTC. This sequence encodes CASSVVGLTTFNEQFF. The variable domain in full, completed from reference TRBV9 and TRBJ2-1, reads DSGVTQTPKHLITATGQRVTLRCSPRSGDLSVYWYQQSLDQGLQFLIQYYNGEERAKGNILERFSAQQFPDLHSELNLSSLELGDSALYFCASSVVGLTTFNEQFFGPGTRLTVL.

This clonotype was picked up a small number of times. CDR3 region: CASSLGVARHNEQFF. The CDR3 DNA sequence: TGTGCCAGCAGCTTGGGGGTAGCGAGACACAATGAGCAGTTCTTC. This sequence joins TRBV11-2 and TRBJ2-1; the D call may be TRBD1 or TRBD2 (5 bases each). The CDR3 extends over 15 amino acids. Germline loops: CDR1 SGHAT, CDR2 FQNNGV. The V end was cut by 3 bases, the J end by 5 bases, with 14 bases between.

This clonotype was observed a handful of times. This sequence joins TRBV20-1 and TRBJ1-4; D remains unclear. The CDR3 covers 14 residues. Germline V gives CDR1 DFQATT, CDR2 SNEGSKA (reference sequence). The germline V and J ends were trimmed by 6 bases and 5 bases, with 16 bases remaining between them. CDR3 sequence: CSAGYQSENEKLFF. The CDR3 DNA reads as TGCAGTGCAGGCTACCAATCCGAAAATGAAAAACTGTTTTTT.